The 28 T cell receptor beta chains below all came from one sample that was sequenced in a study of blood T cell repertoires in COVID-19 (dated by TCRdb to 2018 to 2021). Libraries were prepared through the immunoSEQ multiplex PCR assay. TCRdb provides this immuneACCESS table in a form limited to in-frame rearrangements. Some clones are lacking; in checked studies, under half of them reflect an unresolved V gene, and why the rest are absent is not known. The sample table contains over 35,000 clones; only one count was recorded for around 80% of them. Together, the top ten hold approximately 32% of the sample. The sample taken for sequencing was peripheral blood. All receptors come from a man between 60 and 75 years old with acute or convalescent COVID-19.

This chain uses TRBV3-1 (or the pseudogene TRBV3-2) with TRBJ2-1, with TRBD2 matching over 7 bases. The V and J ends lost 4 bases and 9 bases, in that order; junction bases with no gene match: 6. The CDR3 has 13 residues. Germline V gene lookup returns CDR1 LGHDT and CDR2 YNNKEL (reference sequence). The CDR3: CASSPRLAGEQFF. DNA for the CDR3: TGTGCCAGCAGCCCCCGACTAGCTGGTGAGCAGTTCTTC.

The chain has TRBV5-1 and TRBJ2-2; 14 bases agree with TRBD2. Looked up from germline, CDR1 is SGHRS and CDR2 is YFSETQ. J lost 4 bases, V lost 4 bases, and 6 bases had no gene match. CDR3 length: 17 residues. The CDR3, as DNA: TGCGCCAGCAGCGCGACTAGCGGGAGGGCCGTCACCGGGGAGCTGTTTTTT. Amino acids: CASSATSGRAVTGELFF.

This chain uses TRBV6-4 with TRBJ1-4; D is undetermined. The V gene lost 2 bases and the J gene lost 2 bases, with 12 bases spanning the gap. The CDR3 covers 16 residues. From germline, CDR1 is MRHNA and CDR2 SNTAGT. CDR3 sequence reads: CASSDPARVTNEKLFF. In nucleotides, the CDR3 is TGTGCCAGCAGTGACCCCGCCCGGGTCACTAATGAAAAACTGTTTTTT.

This rearrangement joins TRBV30 to TRBJ2-3; TRBD2 matches at 14 bases. There are 16 residues in the CDR3. Germline trimming cut 3 bases from V and 2 bases from J; bases unmatched to any gene: 4. Germline CDR1 reads GTSNPN; CDR2 reads SVGIG (reference sequence). The CDR3 loop is CAWRRLAGGHTDTQYF. CDR3 sequence (DNA): TGTGCCTGGAGGAGACTAGCGGGAGGGCACACAGATACGCAGTATTTT.

The chain couples TRBV6-1 to TRBJ2-6; tentative D call: TRBD2 (6 bases). V lost 3 bases, J lost 1 base, and 7 bases lay in between. Germline V CDR1 and CDR2: MNHNS, SASEGT. CDR3 size: 15 residues. The chain's CDR3 is CASSDGGSGANVLTF. The CDR3, as DNA: TGTGCCAGCAGTGATGGGGGGTCTGGGGCCAACGTCCTGACTTTC.

The J gene is TRBJ2-7, the V gene TRBV11-3; 9 positions match TRBD1. V trimming: 4 bases; J trimming: 2 bases; junction bases outside the gene matches: 15. Looked up from germline, CDR1 is SGHNT and CDR2 is YENEEA. This CDR3 has 18 amino acids. Here the CDR3 reads CASSSGITGTGTPYEQYF. In nucleotides, the CDR3 is TGTGCCAGCAGCTCGGGTATAACCGGGACAGGGACCCCCTACGAGCAGTACTTC.

The chain has TRBV6-5 and TRBJ1-1; D not resolved. Germline CDR1 is MNHEY and CDR2 is SVGAGI. The CDR3 extends over 13 amino acids. V was clipped by 6 bases and J by 4 bases, with 12 bases between them. CDR3 amino acids: CASSRGLSTEAFF. Here the CDR3 DNA reads TGTGCCAGCAGCCGCGGACTATCCACTGAAGCTTTCTTT.

The chain recombines TRBV5-1 with TRBJ2-3; TRBD2 aligns across 7 bases. The V gene end was trimmed by 6 bases and the J gene end by 0 bases; junction bases not matched to a gene: 10. Germline V gene lookup returns CDR1 SGHRS and CDR2 YFSETQ. This CDR3 has 16 amino acids. The CDR3 bases are TGCGCCAGCACACCTTTAGCGGGCCGTAGCACAGATACGCAGTATTTT. This sequence encodes CASTPLAGRSTDTQYF.

The chain employs TRBV3-1 (or the pseudogene TRBV3-2) and TRBJ2-2, with TRBD2 matching over 10 bases. The CDR3 consists of 14 residues. With V trimmed by 5 bases and J by 8 bases, 5 bases remained unmatched. Germline V CDR1 and CDR2: LGHDT, YNNKEL (reference sequence). The DNA of the CDR3 is TGTGCCAGCAGCTCTAGCGGGAGTCCGGGGGAGCTGTTTTTT. Its protein is CASSSSGSPGELFF.

V and J are TRBV4-3 and TRBJ2-7, with a tentative D call TRBD1 (5 bases). CDR1 LGHNA and CDR2 YSLEER come from the germline V gene. V was cut by 4 bases and J by 2 bases, with 18 bases left in between. CDR3 size: 16 residues. The CDR3 here is CASSLQRETGPYEQYF. CDR3 DNA sequence: TGCGCCAGCAGCCTCCAGAGAGAAACAGGTCCCTACGAGCAGTACTTC.

This clone occurred once. This chain uses TRBV5-1 with TRBJ1-2; 7 positions agree with TRBD1. Germline CDR1 and CDR2: SGHRS and YFSETQ. The CDR3 is made up of 14 amino acids. The trim removed 0 bases at V and 4 bases at J, leaving 3 bases unmatched. CDR3 amino acids: CASSLEGGPYGYTF. CDR3 DNA sequence: TGCGCCAGCAGCTTGGAAGGGGGCCCCTATGGCTACACCTTC.

This sequence joins TRBV4-2 and TRBJ2-7; 10 bases align to TRBD2. Looked up from germline, CDR1 is LGHNA and CDR2 is YNFKEQ. V was pared by 2 bases and J by 0 bases, with 1 base of the junction left unmatched. CDR3 size: 15 residues. The CDR3 spells CASSQTSGTSYEQYF. The CDR3 nucleotides are TGTGCCAGCAGCCAAACTAGCGGGACCTCCTACGAGCAGTACTTC.

This clone was detected only a few times. The chain combines TRBV9 with TRBJ2-7, with TRBD2 identical over 10 bases. J gave up 9 bases and V 3 bases, and 9 bases lay outside the gene matches. This CDR3 region has 14 residues. CDR1 is SGDLS, CDR2 YYNGEE, per germline. In nucleotides, the CDR3 is TGTGCCAGCAGCGATGGAGCGGGAGGGCCTAGGCAGTACTTC. Translating gives CASSDGAGGPRQYF. The full variable domain, in which reference TRBV9 and TRBJ2-7 provide the parts outside the CDR3, is DSGVTQTPKHLITATGQRVTLRCSPRSGDLSVYWYQQSLDQGLQFLIQYYNGEERAKGNILERFSAQQFPDLHSELNLSSLELGDSALYFCASSDGAGGPRQYFGPGTRLTVT.

The chain recombines TRBV5-1 with TRBJ2-7; TRBD2 matches at 7 bases. Germline CDR1 SGHRS, CDR2 YFSETQ. CDR3 length: 16 residues. V lost 4 bases, J lost 2 bases, and 12 bases stayed unmatched. CDR3 in amino acids: CASSPLSSGLTYEQYF. The CDR3, as DNA: TGCGCCAGCAGCCCACTTTCTAGCGGACTTACCTACGAGCAGTACTTC.

The V and J genes are TRBV3-1 (or the pseudogene TRBV3-2) and TRBJ2-5, with 8 bases fitting TRBD2. CDR3 length: 15 amino acids. Germline values: CDR1 LGHDT, CDR2 YNNKEL (reference sequence). The ends lost 0 bases at V and 4 bases at J; junction bases unmatched: 4. The chain's CDR3 is CASSQEGAGGETQYF. CDR3 nucleotides: TGTGCCAGCAGCCAAGAAGGTGCGGGAGGAGAGACCCAGTACTTC.

The V call is TRBV20-1, the J call TRBJ2-1, with TRBD2 matching 7 bases. The junction had 5 bases not matched to a gene; V was cut back by 3 bases and J by 0 bases. This CDR3 comprises 15 residues. CDR1 DFQATT and CDR2 SNEGSKA come from the germline V gene (reference sequence). The CDR3 sequence: CSASTAGSSYNEQFF. CDR3 nucleotides: TGCAGTGCTAGTACAGCGGGATCCTCCTACAATGAGCAGTTCTTC.

The rearrangement links TRBV29-1 to TRBJ1-2; tentative D call: TRBD1 (5 bases). This CDR3 region has 11 residues. Germline CDR1 is SQVTM and CDR2 is ANQGSEA. V was trimmed by 6 bases and J by 8 bases, leaving 13 bases between them. CDR3 DNA sequence: TGCAGCGTCGGAGGGGCTGGGGGCTACACCTTC. This sequence encodes CSVGGAGGYTF.

The V call is TRBV18, the J call TRBJ1-2, with D unclear. CDR1 is KGHSH, CDR2 LQKENI, per germline. V was clipped by 1 base and J by 2 bases, with 8 bases between them. This CDR3 has 14 amino acids. The CDR3 spells CASSPLGVNYGYTF. The CDR3 coding sequence is TGTGCCAGCTCACCACTTGGAGTAAACTATGGCTACACCTTC.

This sequence joins TRBV24-1 and TRBJ2-1; 8 bases align to TRBD1. This CDR3 region has 16 residues. The germline V gene has CDR1 KGHDR and CDR2 SFDVKD. Trimming at V came to 3 bases and at J to 4 bases, leaving 7 bases not matched to a gene. This CDR3 reads CATSDIPGQAYNEQFF. For the CDR3, the DNA is TGTGCCACCAGTGATATACCGGGACAGGCATACAATGAGCAGTTCTTC.

The table lists this clone with a few counts. This sequence joins TRBV11-3 and TRBJ2-1; 7 nucleotides agree with TRBD1. The CDR3 is made up of 14 amino acids. Germline V gene data show CDR1 as SGHNT and CDR2 as YENEEA. V was clipped by 4 bases and J by 4 bases; unmatched bases: 4. The chain's CDR3 is CASSWTGQYNEQFF. CDR3 coding DNA: TGTGCCAGCAGCTGGACAGGTCAGTACAATGAGCAGTTCTTC. The full variable domain, with the rest looked up from reference TRBV11-3 and TRBJ2-1, is EAGVVQSPRYKIIEKKQPVAFWCNPISGHNTLYWYLQNLGQGPELLIRYENEEAVDDSQLPKDRFSAERLKGVDSTLKIQPAELGDSAVYLCASSWTGQYNEQFFGPGTRLTVL.

This chain links TRBV7-6 with TRBJ2-3, with D maybe TRBD1 (5 bases). V lost 1 base and J 2 bases, leaving 10 bases between the germline ends. This CDR3 is built from 15 residues. CDR1 SGHVS and CDR2 FNYEAQ come from the germline V gene. The CDR3 reads CASSLGTIITDTQYF. In nucleotides, the CDR3 is TGTGCCAGCAGCTTAGGGACAATAATCACAGATACGCAGTATTTT.

The chain uses TRBV11-3 and TRBJ1-6; D might be TRBD1 (6 bases). The CDR3 runs 16 residues. Germline-derived CDR1 and CDR2 are SGHNT and YENEEA. V lost 2 bases and J 7 bases, leaving 15 bases between the germline ends. This CDR3 is CASSLYATGANSPLHF. The CDR3 coding sequence is TGTGCCAGCAGCTTATACGCGACAGGAGCGAATTCACCCCTCCACTTT.

The J gene is TRBJ2-1, the V gene TRBV5-4; TRBD2 matches at 7 bases. The CDR3 totals 15 residues. Germline V gene data show CDR1 as SGHNT and CDR2 as YYREEE (reference sequence). V lost 0 bases, J lost 8 bases, and 8 bases stayed unmatched. The CDR3: CASSLVRGSRDEQFF. CDR3 DNA: TGTGCCAGCAGCTTGGTACGCGGGAGTCGGGATGAGCAGTTCTTC. Filled out from reference TRBV5-4 and TRBJ2-1, the complete variable domain reads ETGVTQSPTHLIKTRGQQVTLRCSSQSGHNTVSWYQQALGQGPQFIFQYYREEENGRGNFPPRFSGLQFPNYSSELNVNALELDDSALYLCASSLVRGSRDEQFFGPGTRLTVL.

This chain uses TRBV11-3 with TRBJ1-2; the D is unclear. V was cut by 3 bases and J by 4 bases, with 12 bases left in between. CDR1 and CDR2 (germline): SGHNT, YENEEA. This CDR3 contains 14 residues. CDR3 sequence (DNA): TGTGCCAGCAGCTTGGAGAGGGCGGCCTATGGCTACACCTTC. This codes for CASSLERAAYGYTF.

The rearrangement links TRBV7-2 to TRBJ2-7; D unresolved. The CDR3 is 14 amino acids. Trimming stripped 1 base from V and 0 bases from J, with 7 bases between. Germline CDR1 SGHTA, CDR2 FQGNSA. The CDR3 sequence: CASSLGHSSYEQYF. CDR3 in DNA: TGTGCCAGCAGCTTAGGACACAGCTCCTACGAGCAGTACTTC.

The V call is TRBV7-2, the J call TRBJ2-1; D is ambiguous. The CDR3 spans 16 residues. V was shortened by 3 bases and J by 0 bases, with 12 bases between the two germline ends. The V gene's germline CDR1 is SGHTA and CDR2 FQGNSA. The CDR3 loop reads CASSFNFVNSYNEQFF. The CDR3 nucleotides read TGTGCCAGCAGCTTTAATTTTGTTAACTCCTACAATGAGCAGTTCTTC.

The chain employs TRBV5-1 and TRBJ2-7; TRBD2 matches at 9 bases. The ends lost 2 bases at V and 0 bases at J; junction bases unmatched: 0. This CDR3 is built from 14 residues. Germline lookup yields CDR1 SGHRS and CDR2 YFSETQ. CDR3 region: CASSFSGSSYEQYF. CDR3 DNA sequence: TGCGCCAGCAGCTTTAGCGGGAGCTCCTACGAGCAGTACTTC.

The chain recombines TRBV7-6 with TRBJ1-4; 9 positions match TRBD1. This CDR3 is 15 amino acids long. Germline-derived CDR1 and CDR2 are SGHVS and FNYEAQ. V trimming: 5 bases; J trimming: 8 bases; junction bases outside the gene matches: 9. The CDR3 sequence: CASSLRDREGEKLFF. The DNA of the CDR3 is TGTGCCAGCAGCCTCCGGGACAGGGAAGGAGAAAAACTGTTTTTT. Together with reference TRBV7-6 and TRBJ1-4, the CDR3 gives the full variable domain: GAGVSQSPRYKVTKRGQDVALRCDPISGHVSLYWYRQALGQGPEFLTYFNYEAQQDKSGLPNDRFSAERPEGSISTLTIQRTEQRDSAMYRCASSLRDREGEKLFFGSGTQLSVL.